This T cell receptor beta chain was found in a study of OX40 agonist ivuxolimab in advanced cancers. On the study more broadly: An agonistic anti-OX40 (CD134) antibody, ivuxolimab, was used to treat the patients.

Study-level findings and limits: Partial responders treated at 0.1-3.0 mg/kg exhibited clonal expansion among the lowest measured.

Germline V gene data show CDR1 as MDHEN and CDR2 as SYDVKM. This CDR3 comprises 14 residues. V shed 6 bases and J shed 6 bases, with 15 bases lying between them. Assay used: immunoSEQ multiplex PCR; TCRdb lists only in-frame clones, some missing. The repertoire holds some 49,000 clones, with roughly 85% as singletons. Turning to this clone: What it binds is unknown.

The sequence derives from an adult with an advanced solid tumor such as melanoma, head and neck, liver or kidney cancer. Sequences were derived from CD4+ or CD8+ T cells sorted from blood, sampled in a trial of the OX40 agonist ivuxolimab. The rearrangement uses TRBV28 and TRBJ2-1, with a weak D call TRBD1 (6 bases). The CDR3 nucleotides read TGTGCCAGCAGGTTACAGGGCCTGGGCAATGAGCAGTTCTTC. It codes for CASRLQGLGNEQFF.